This T cell receptor (beta chain) was observed in a study of blood T cell repertoires in COVID-19. Study in general: PBMCs, B-cell-depleted T cells, or T cells were the source of the cDNA or gDNA that made up the material.

Study processing details: Amplified reference gene primers provided the basis for estimating nucleated cell counts. Profiled with immunoSEQ multiplex PCR; TCRdb holds only in-frame clones, not every one. That table supplies the V and J calls and clone size; D and trimming were determined from the DNA. Among 250,000 or so clones, approximately 90% were seen once, and the ten largest hold roughly 9%. Individuals drawn from 20 to 30 US areas were roughly 18 to 95 years old. In assigning cohorts, the study relied on participant-reported clinical history. The CDR3 covers 16 residues. The V gene lost 4 bases and the J gene lost 0 bases, with 13 bases spanning the gap. The germline gives CDR1 MDHEN, CDR2 SYDVKM.

The sequencing input was PBMCs or T cells enriched from blood (not recorded which). V is TRBV28 and J is TRBJ2-1, with D unclear. The TCR originated in a middle-aged man who had recovered from COVID-19. Here the CDR3 reads CASSYRGLSSYNEQFF. The DNA for the CDR3 is TGTGCCAGCAGTTATCGCGGTCTCAGCTCCTACAATGAGCAGTTCTTC. Full variable domain (missing parts from reference TRBV28 and TRBJ2-1): DVKVTQSSRYLVKRTGEKVFLECVQDMDHENMFWYRQDPGLGLRLIYFSYDVKMKEKGDIPEGYSVSREKKERFSLILESASTNQTSMYLCASSYRGLSSYNEQFFGPGTRLTVL.